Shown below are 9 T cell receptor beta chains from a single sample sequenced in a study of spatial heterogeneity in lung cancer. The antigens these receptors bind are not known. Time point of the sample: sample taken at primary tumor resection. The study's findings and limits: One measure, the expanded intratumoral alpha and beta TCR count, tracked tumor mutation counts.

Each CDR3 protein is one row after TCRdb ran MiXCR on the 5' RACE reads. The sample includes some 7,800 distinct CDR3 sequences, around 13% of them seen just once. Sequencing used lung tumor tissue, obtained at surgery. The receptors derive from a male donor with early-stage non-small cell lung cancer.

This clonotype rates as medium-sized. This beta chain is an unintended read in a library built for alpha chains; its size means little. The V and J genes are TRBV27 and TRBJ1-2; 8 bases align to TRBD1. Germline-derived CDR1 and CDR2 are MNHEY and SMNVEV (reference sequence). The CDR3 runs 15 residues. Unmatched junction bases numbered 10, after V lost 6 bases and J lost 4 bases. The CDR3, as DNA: TGTGCCAGCAGCCCCAGGGGGCGCGGGCCCTATGGCTACACCTTC. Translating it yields CASSPRGRGPYGYTF.

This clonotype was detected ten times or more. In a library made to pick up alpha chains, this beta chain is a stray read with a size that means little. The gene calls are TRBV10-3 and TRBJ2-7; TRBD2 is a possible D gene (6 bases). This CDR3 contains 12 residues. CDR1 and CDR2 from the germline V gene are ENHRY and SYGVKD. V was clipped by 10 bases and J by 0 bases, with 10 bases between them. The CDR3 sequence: CATAGSSYEQYF. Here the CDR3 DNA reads TGTGCCACGGCGGGAAGCTCCTACGAGCAGTACTTC.

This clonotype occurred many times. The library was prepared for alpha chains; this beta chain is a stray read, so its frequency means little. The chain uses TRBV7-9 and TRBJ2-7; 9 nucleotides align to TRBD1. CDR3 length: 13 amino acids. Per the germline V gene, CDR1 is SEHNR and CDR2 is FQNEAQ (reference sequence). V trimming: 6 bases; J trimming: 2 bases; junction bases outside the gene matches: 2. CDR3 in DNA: TGTGCCAGCAGTCGGACAGGGGCCTACGAGCAGTACTTC. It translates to CASSRTGAYEQYF.

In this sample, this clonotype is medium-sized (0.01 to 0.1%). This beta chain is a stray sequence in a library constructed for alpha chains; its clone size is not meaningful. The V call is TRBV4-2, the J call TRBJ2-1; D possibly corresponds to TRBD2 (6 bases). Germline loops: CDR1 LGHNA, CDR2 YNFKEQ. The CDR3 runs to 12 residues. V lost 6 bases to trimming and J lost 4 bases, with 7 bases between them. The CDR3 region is CASRGGYNEQFF. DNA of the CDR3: TGTGCCAGCAGGGGGGGATACAATGAGCAGTTCTTC.

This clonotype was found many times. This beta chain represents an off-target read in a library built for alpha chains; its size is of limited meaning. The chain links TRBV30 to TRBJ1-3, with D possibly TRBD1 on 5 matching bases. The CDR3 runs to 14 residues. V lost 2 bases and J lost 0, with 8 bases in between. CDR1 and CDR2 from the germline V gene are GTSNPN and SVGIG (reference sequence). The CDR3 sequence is CAWSWGISGNTIYF. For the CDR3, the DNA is TGTGCCTGGAGTTGGGGGATCTCTGGAAACACCATATATTTT.

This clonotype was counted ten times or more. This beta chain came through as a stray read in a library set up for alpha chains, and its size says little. CDR3 DNA: TGCAGTGGAATTGACAGTCCCACAGATACGCAGTATTTT. Translation gives CSGIDSPTDTQYF. This chain uses TRBV20-1 with TRBJ2-3, with a tentative D call TRBD1 (5 bases). CDR1 DFQATT and CDR2 SNEGSKA come from the germline V gene (reference sequence). V dropped 7 bases and J dropped 2 bases, with 13 bases sitting between them. This CDR3 contains 13 residues.

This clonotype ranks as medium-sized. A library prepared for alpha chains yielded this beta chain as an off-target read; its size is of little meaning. This CDR3 reads CSAHPDLRRSYNEQFF. CDR3 sequence (DNA): TGCAGTGCTCATCCTGACCTCCGAAGGTCCTACAATGAGCAGTTCTTC. The chain links TRBV20-1 to TRBJ2-1; D remains unclear. The CDR3 is 16 amino acids. Trimming left V 5 bases short and J 1 base short, with 18 bases between. The germline gives CDR1 DFQATT, CDR2 SNEGSKA (reference sequence).

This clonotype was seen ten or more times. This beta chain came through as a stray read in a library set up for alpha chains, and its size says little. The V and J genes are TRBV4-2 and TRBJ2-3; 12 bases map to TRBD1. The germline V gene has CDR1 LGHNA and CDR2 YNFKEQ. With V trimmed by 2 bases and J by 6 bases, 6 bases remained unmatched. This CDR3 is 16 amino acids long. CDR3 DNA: TGTGCCAGCAGCCAACCGGGACAGGGGGCTCTGGATACGCAGTATTTT. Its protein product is CASSQPGQGALDTQYF.

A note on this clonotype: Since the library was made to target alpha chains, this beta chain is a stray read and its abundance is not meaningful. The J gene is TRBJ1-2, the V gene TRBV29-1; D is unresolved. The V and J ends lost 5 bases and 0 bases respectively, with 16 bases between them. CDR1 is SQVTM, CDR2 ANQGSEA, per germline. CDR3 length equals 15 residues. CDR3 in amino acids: CSVSKSEGANYGYTF. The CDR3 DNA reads TGCAGCGTTTCTAAATCGGAGGGAGCTAACTATGGCTACACCTTC.